One T cell receptor beta chain is described in this entry. Its specificity is not known. A sample-barcoded 5' primer and a J-beta primer mix were used in a second PCR of roughly 7 to 11 cycles. Each CDR3 protein gets one entry after TCRdb re-called the 5' RACE reads with MiXCR. The sample has 600,000 to 850,000 distinct CDR3 sequences; around 46% are singletons. This entry comes from a study of blood T cells in healthy people across ages. Study-wide results and limits: Estimates of total diversity, which came from one million sequenced T cells, were considered to be underestimates. Per million T cells, TCR beta diversity dropped roughly linearly as age increased.

Germline V lookup: CDR1 SGHDN, CDR2 FVKESK. CDR3 size: 15 residues. Sequencing was done on a sample of blood. The clonotype originates from a woman between 55 and 75 years old in good health. The J gene is TRBJ2-5, the V gene TRBV14; either TRBD1 or TRBD2 may supply D (5 bases each). Matching the DNA end better, TRBJ2-7 makes the J call doubtful. The CDR3 DNA reads as TGTGCCAGCAGCCTACTCACCGGGGCCCACTACGAGCAGTACTTC. Amino acid sequence: CASSLLTGAHYEQYF.